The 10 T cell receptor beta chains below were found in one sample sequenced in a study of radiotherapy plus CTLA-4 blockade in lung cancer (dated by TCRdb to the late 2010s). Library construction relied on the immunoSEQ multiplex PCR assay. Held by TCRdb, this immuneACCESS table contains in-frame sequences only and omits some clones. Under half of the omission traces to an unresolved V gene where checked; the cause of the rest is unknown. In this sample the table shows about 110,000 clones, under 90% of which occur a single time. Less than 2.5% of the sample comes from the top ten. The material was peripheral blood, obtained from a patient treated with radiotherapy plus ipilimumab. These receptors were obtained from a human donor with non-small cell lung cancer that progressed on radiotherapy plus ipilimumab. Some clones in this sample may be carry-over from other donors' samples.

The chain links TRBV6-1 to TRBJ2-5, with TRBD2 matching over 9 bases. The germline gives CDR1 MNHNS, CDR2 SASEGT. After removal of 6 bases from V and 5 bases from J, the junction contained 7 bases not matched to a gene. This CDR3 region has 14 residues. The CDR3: CASRGVAGVETQYF. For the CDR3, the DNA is TGTGCCAGCAGGGGGGTAGCGGGGGTTGAGACCCAGTACTTC.

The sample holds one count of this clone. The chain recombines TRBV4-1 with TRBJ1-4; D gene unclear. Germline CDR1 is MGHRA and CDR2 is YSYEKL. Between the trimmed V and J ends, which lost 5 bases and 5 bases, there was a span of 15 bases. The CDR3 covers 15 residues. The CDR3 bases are TGCGCCAGCAGCGAAGCGGTGGGTTACAATGAAAAACTGTTTTTT. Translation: CASSEAVGYNEKLFF.

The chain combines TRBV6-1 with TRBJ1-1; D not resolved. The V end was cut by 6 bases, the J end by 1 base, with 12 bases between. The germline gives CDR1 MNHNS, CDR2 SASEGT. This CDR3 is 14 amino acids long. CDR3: CASSLEGGNTEAFF. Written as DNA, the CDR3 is TGTGCCAGCAGCTTGGAGGGCGGGAACACTGAAGCTTTCTTT.

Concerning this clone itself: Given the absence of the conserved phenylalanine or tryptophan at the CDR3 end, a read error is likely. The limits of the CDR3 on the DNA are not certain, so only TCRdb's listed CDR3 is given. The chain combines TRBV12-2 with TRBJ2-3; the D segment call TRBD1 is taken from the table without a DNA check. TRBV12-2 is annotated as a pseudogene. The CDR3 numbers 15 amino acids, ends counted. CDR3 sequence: CASRLGDRESDTQYL.

This chain's CDR3 is CASSLDGGYEQYF. The CDR3 DNA reads TGCGCCAGCAGCTTGGATGGGGGATACGAGCAGTACTTC. The V gene is TRBV5-1, the J gene TRBJ2-7, with D perhaps TRBD1 or TRBD2 (5 bases each). The CDR3 covers 13 residues. The V end lost 0 bases, the J end lost 4 bases, and 8 bases lay between the germline ends. Looked up from germline, CDR1 is SGHRS and CDR2 is YFSETQ.

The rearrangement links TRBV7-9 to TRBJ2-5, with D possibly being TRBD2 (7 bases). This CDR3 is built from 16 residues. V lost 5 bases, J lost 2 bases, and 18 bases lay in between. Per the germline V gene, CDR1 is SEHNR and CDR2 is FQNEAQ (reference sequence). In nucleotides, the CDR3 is TGTGCCAGCAGCCTACGCGGGGGCGAAAAACAAGAGACCCAGTACTTC. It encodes CASSLRGGEKQETQYF. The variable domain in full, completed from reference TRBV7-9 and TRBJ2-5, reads DTGVSQNPRHKITKRGQNVTFRCDPISEHNRLYWYRQTLGQGPEFLTYFQNEAQLEKSRLLSDRFSAERPKGSFSTLEIQRTEQGDSAMYLCASSLRGGEKQETQYFGPGTRLLVL.

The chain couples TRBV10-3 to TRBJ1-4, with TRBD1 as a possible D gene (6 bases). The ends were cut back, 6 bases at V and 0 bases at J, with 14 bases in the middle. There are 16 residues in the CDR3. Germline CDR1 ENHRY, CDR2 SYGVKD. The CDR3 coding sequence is TGTGCCATCAGCCTTGCCGGGACAACAACTAATGAAAAACTGTTTTTT. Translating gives CAISLAGTTTNEKLFF.

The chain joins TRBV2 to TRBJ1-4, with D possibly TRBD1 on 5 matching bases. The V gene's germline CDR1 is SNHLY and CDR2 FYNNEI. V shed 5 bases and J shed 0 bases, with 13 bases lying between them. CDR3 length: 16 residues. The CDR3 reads CASSSPTAATNEKLFF. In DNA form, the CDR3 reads TGTGCCAGCAGTTCTCCGACAGCCGCAACTAATGAAAAACTGTTTTTT.

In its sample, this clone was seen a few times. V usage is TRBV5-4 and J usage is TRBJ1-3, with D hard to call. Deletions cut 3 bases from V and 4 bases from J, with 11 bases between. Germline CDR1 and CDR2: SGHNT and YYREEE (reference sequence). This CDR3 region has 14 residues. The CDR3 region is CASSSAVSGNTIYF. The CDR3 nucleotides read TGTGCCAGCAGCTCTGCTGTTTCCGGAAACACCATATATTTT. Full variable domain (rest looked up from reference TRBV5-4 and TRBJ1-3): ETGVTQSPTHLIKTRGQQVTLRCSSQSGHNTVSWYQQALGQGPQFIFQYYREEENGRGNFPPRFSGLQFPNYSSELNVNALELDDSALYLCASSSAVSGNTIYFGEGSWLTVV.

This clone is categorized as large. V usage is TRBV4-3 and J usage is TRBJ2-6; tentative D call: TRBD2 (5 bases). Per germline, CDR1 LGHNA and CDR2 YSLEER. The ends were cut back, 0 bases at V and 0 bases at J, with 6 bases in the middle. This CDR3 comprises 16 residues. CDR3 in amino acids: CASSQEAASGANVLTF. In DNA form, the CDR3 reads TGCGCCAGCAGCCAAGAAGCGGCCTCTGGGGCCAACGTCCTGACTTTC.